These 6 T cell receptor beta chains share one sample of origin, sequenced in a study of shared T cell receptors in the human thymus. Assay used: immunoSEQ multiplex PCR; TCRdb lists only in-frame clones, some missing. There are hundreds of thousands of clones in the sample; around 89% occur only once, and over 0.008% lies in the top ten. This sample also appeared in a second study, on human thymus T cells.

The specimen was thymocytes. All receptors come from a boy younger than two with a congenital heart defect.

V usage is TRBV29-1 and J usage is TRBJ2-7; D is uncertain. The CDR3 is made up of 13 amino acids. Per germline, CDR1 SQVTM and CDR2 ANQGSEA. Trimming cost V 3 bases and J 5 bases, with 14 bases left between them. CDR3 sequence: CSVELRGCDEQYF. CDR3 DNA sequence: TGCAGCGTTGAGTTGAGAGGATGCGACGAGCAGTACTTC.

The V call is TRBV7-8, the J call TRBJ1-2, with D perhaps matching TRBD1 (6 bases). In germline, CDR1 is SGHVS, CDR2 FQNEAQ. V lost 1 base and J lost 6, with 12 bases in between. This CDR3 is 14 amino acids long. CDR3: CASSLERGKNGYTF. For the CDR3, the DNA is TGTGCCAGCAGCTTAGAAAGGGGGAAGAATGGCTACACCTTC.

The chain has TRBV6-1 and TRBJ2-7, with 10 bases matching TRBD2. Germline V gene lookup returns CDR1 MNHNS and CDR2 SASEGT. V shed 1 base and J 10 bases; nucleotides not matched to a gene: 16. This CDR3 spans 17 amino acids. CDR3 in amino acids: CASSEGEGNGTSGIQYF. The CDR3 DNA reads TGTGCCAGCAGTGAAGGGGAGGGGAATGGTACTAGCGGGATCCAGTACTTC.

The gene calls are TRBV10-2 and TRBJ1-4; tentatively, D is TRBD1 (6 bases). V shed 4 bases and J shed 8 bases, with 14 bases lying between them. Germline V CDR1 and CDR2: WSHSY, SAAADI. CDR3 length equals 14 residues. The CDR3 loop reads CASSAAGVSEKLFF. The CDR3 DNA follows: TGCGCCAGCAGTGCCGCAGGGGTTAGCGAAAAACTGTTTTTT.

The V gene is TRBV5-1, the J gene TRBJ1-2, with 7 bases matching TRBD1. With V trimmed by 0 bases and J by 4 bases, 18 bases remained unmatched. Germline CDR1 SGHRS, CDR2 YFSETQ. The CDR3 is 19 residues long. The CDR3 sequence: CASSLVVTGQQPPSYGYTF. The CDR3 coding sequence is TGCGCCAGCAGCTTGGTGGTAACGGGACAGCAACCTCCCTCCTATGGCTACACCTTC.

This chain links TRBV27 with TRBJ2-2, with TRBD1 identical over 8 bases. Trimming took 6 bases from V and 5 from J; bases not matched to a gene: 5. Germline assignment: CDR1 MNHEY and CDR2 SMNVEV (reference sequence). This CDR3 comprises 14 residues. The CDR3 region is CASSPDRETGELFF. For the CDR3, the DNA is TGTGCCAGCAGCCCGGACAGGGAAACCGGGGAGCTGTTTTTT.